This T cell receptor (beta chain) was retrieved from a study of cytomegalovirus exposure and HLA in healthy donors. About the study: Tens of millions of unique TCRs from HLA-typed donors made up an early data release.

In the PCR, 60 Vbeta and 13 Jbeta primers were used. Original processing methods: Roughly 12 million of 80 million to 85 million unique TCR beta chains were shared, per a later count. Using immunoSEQ multiplex PCR, the repertoire was profiled, and TCRdb retains in-frame clones only, with some absent. That table supplies the V and J calls and clone size; D and trimming were determined from the DNA. The sample records approximately 140,000 clones, more than 75% being singletons. General study findings and limits: Confirmation was obtained in vitro that a few CMV-associated chains are specific for CMV antigens. An analysis was carried out later, and it reportedly showed fewer N-insertions in an Asian-associated ancestry cluster than the approximately 680-donor mean.

The V gene end was trimmed by 4 bases and the J gene end by 8 bases; junction bases not matched to a gene: 7. Germline V gene lookup returns CDR1 LGHNA and CDR2 YNFKEQ. This CDR3 contains 16 residues. As to this clone: Its antigen is as yet unknown.

The source of this sequence is a man aged 35-49 years in good health and CMV-seronegative. The chain joins TRBV4-2 to TRBJ1-6, with 11 bases that match TRBD1. Sequencing input: PBMCs. The CDR3 DNA sequence: TGTGCCAGCAGCCCCCGGGACAGGGGGTTGGATTCACCCCTCCACTTT. This sequence encodes CASSPRDRGLDSPLHF.